A single sample gave rise to the 6 T cell receptor beta chains below, sequenced in a study of blood T cell repertoires in COVID-19. Only in-frame clones appear in the TCRdb table, and some are missing; sequencing was by immunoSEQ multiplex PCR. The sample shows some 200,000 clones, roughly 90% of them seen only once. The source material was PBMCs or T cells enriched from blood (not recorded which). These receptor sequences come from a woman aged 45-65 years in a cohort exposed to, infected with or recovered from COVID-19 (not recorded which).

The genes are TRBV5-1 and TRBJ2-3, with D perhaps matching TRBD1 (6 bases). Trimming stripped 9 bases from V and 2 bases from J, with 13 bases between. The CDR3 has 13 amino acids. Germline V CDR1 and CDR2: SGHRS, YFSETQ. The CDR3 DNA reads TGCGCCACCGGACAGCCGGACACAGATACGCAGTATTTT. Translated, it gives CATGQPDTDTQYF.

This clone was recorded a few times. J is TRBJ2-7 and V is TRBV18; 10 nucleotides agree with TRBD1. The trim removed 2 bases at V and 0 bases at J, leaving 1 base unmatched. This CDR3 contains 15 residues. In germline, CDR1 is KGHSH, CDR2 LQKENI. CDR3 sequence reads: CASSPWDRGSYEQYF. CDR3 in DNA: TGTGCCAGCTCACCATGGGACAGGGGCTCCTACGAGCAGTACTTC.

This chain uses TRBV4-2 with TRBJ2-6; unclear D gene. The CDR3 covers 18 residues. Germline CDR1 LGHNA, CDR2 YNFKEQ. V shed 1 base and J shed 1 base, with 14 bases lying between them. The chain's CDR3 is CASSQVPNFESGANVLTF. CDR3 DNA sequence: TGTGCCAGCAGCCAAGTTCCGAACTTCGAATCTGGGGCCAACGTCCTGACTTTC.

The chain is built from TRBV6-1 and TRBJ1-1; D remains ambiguous. The CDR3 consists of 14 residues. Trimming removed 2 bases from V and 5 bases from J, with 12 bases in between. Germline CDR1 is MNHNS and CDR2 is SASEGT. The CDR3 region is CASSERGVGTEAFF. CDR3 DNA sequence: TGTGCCAGCAGTGAACGCGGGGTGGGAACTGAAGCTTTCTTT.

The rearrangement joins TRBV9 to TRBJ1-1, with D perhaps TRBD1 (5 bases). Deletions cut 4 bases from V and 6 bases from J, with 16 bases between. Germline lookup yields CDR1 SGDLS and CDR2 YYNGEE. This CDR3 contains 14 residues. CDR3 nucleotides: TGTGCCAGCAGCCCAAGCCCGGGGGATGCTGAAGCTTTCTTT. It codes for CASSPSPGDAEAFF.

This rearrangement joins TRBV30 to TRBJ1-2, with no clear D. The CDR3 is 13 residues long. The V end lost 5 bases, the J end lost 10 bases, and 20 bases lay between the germline ends. Germline V gene sequence: CDR1 GTSNPN, CDR2 SVGIG (reference sequence). For the CDR3, the DNA is TGTGCCTGGGAACCATCTCATCAGTTACACTACACCTTC. The encoded protein is CAWEPSHQLHYTF.